The present entry profiles one TCR beta chain with its context. Profiled with immunoSEQ multiplex PCR; TCRdb holds only in-frame clones, not every one. The table includes some 140,000 clones, under 95% detected once. The data stem from a study of T cell responses to AZD1222 COVID-19 vaccine. Study overall: Doses given second, at about 4 or about 12 weeks, were pooled.

Between the trimmed V and J ends, which lost 3 bases and 8 bases, there was a span of 4 bases. The CDR3 covers 11 residues. Source: peripheral blood, taken on day 0 of AZD1222 vaccination. The chain has TRBV12-3 or TRBV12-4 and TRBJ1-4, with D hard to call. The sequence was collected from an adult in good health. DNA of the CDR3: TGTGCCAGCAGTTTCCAGGAAAAACTGTTTTTT. Protein sequence: CASSFQEKLFF.